These 20 T cell receptor beta chains came from one sample sequenced in a study of spatial heterogeneity in lung cancer. TCRdb fed the 5' RACE reads into MiXCR, producing one record per CDR3 protein. The sample has some 85,000 distinct CDR3 sequences; 15% to 25% are singletons. Time point described: sample taken at primary tumor resection. Sequencing was performed on whole RNA extracted from tumor and nontumor lung tissue, or from frozen PBMC, and the material was left unsorted. The source was PBMCs, collected at surgery. The receptors were sampled from a male donor with early-stage non-small cell lung cancer.

The rearrangement links TRBV12-3 or TRBV12-4 to TRBJ1-1, with 7 bases identical to TRBD1. The length of the CDR3 is 12 residues. Trimming at V came to 6 bases and at J to 11 bases, leaving 9 bases not matched to a gene. This CDR3 is CASSPTGAVAFF. The CDR3 bases are TGTGCCAGCAGCCCAACAGGGGCTGTTGCTTTCTTT.

The V gene is TRBV11-3, the J gene TRBJ2-7, with D hard to call. The CDR3 runs to 14 residues. Trimming took off 2 bases at V and 0 bases at J, with 8 bases between the two ends. CDR1 SGHNT and CDR2 YENEEA come from the germline V gene. This CDR3 is CASSLSLVSYEQYF. The CDR3 DNA sequence: TGTGCCAGCAGCTTATCCCTAGTCTCCTACGAGCAGTACTTC.

The V gene is TRBV5-1, the J gene TRBJ2-3; 9 bases map to TRBD1. Germline CDR1 SGHRS, CDR2 YFSETQ. This CDR3 contains 15 residues. The trim removed 2 bases at V and 8 bases at J, leaving 9 bases unmatched. The CDR3 DNA follows: TGCGCCAGCAGCTTCCCGGGACAGGGAGGGGGTACGCAGTATTTT. Its protein product is CASSFPGQGGGTQYF.

This clonotype was seen more than once but under ten times. This chain uses TRBV19 with TRBJ2-2; TRBD2 might be the D (6 bases). CDR1 and CDR2 from the germline V gene are LNHDA and SQIVND (reference sequence). This CDR3 has 14 amino acids. The ends were cut back, 3 bases at V and 6 bases at J, with 11 bases in the middle. DNA for the CDR3: TGTGCCAGTAGTATTTGGGGGGACGCCGGGGAGCTGTTTTTT. It encodes CASSIWGDAGELFF.

The chain employs TRBV28 and TRBJ2-7; 9 bases align to TRBD1. CDR1 and CDR2 from the germline V gene are MDHEN and SYDVKM. V dropped 4 bases and J dropped 6; count of bases not matched to a gene: 7. The CDR3 sequence is 14 residues long. The CDR3 DNA reads as TGTGCCAGCAGTTCCGGACAGGGGAAGGGCGAGCAGTACTTC. Amino acids: CASSSGQGKGEQYF.

The rearrangement joins TRBV30 to TRBJ2-2; the D is unclear. The CDR3 loop spans 11 amino acids. Trimming shortened V by 3 bases and J by 3 bases, and 2 bases separated the two germline ends. Germline CDR1 reads GTSNPN; CDR2 reads SVGIG (reference sequence). The CDR3 nucleotides are TGTGCCTGGAGCTACACCGGGGAGCTGTTTTTT. This encodes CAWSYTGELFF.

In this sample, this clonotype turned up a few times. The chain uses TRBV24-1 and TRBJ2-2, with a tentative D call TRBD2 (5 bases). CDR1 is KGHDR and CDR2 is SFDVKD in the germline V gene. The germline V and J ends were trimmed by 2 bases and 6 bases, with 9 bases remaining between them. This CDR3 region has 14 residues. The CDR3 is CATSDSRGPGELFF. The CDR3 coding sequence is TGTGCCACCAGTGATTCCCGGGGTCCCGGGGAGCTGTTTTTT.

This chain joins TRBV20-1 and TRBJ1-5; D gene ambiguous. The CDR3 length is 15 residues. V was shortened by 6 bases and J by 3 bases, with 18 bases between the two germline ends. CDR1 is DFQATT and CDR2 is SNEGSKA in the germline V gene (reference sequence). CDR3 protein: CSAPQPGLANQPQHF. CDR3 nucleotides: TGCAGTGCCCCCCAGCCGGGTTTGGCCAATCAGCCCCAGCATTTT.

The chain uses TRBV5-5 and TRBJ1-6; 9 bases line up with TRBD1. Germline V gene lookup returns CDR1 SGHKS and CDR2 YYEKEE (reference sequence). The CDR3 runs to 17 residues. The V segment lost 3 bases and the J segment 9 bases; nucleotides outside the gene matches: 13. The CDR3 loop is CASSSGTGSDLISPLHF. The CDR3 DNA follows: TGTGCCAGCAGCTCCGGGACAGGGTCGGACTTGATTTCACCCCTCCACTTT. The variable domain in full, with the rest retrieved from reference TRBV5-5 and TRBJ1-6, is DAGVTQSPTHLIKTRGQQVTLRCSPISGHKSVSWYQQVLGQGPQFIFQYYEKEERGRGNFPDRFSARQFPNYSSELNVNALLLGDSALYLCASSSGTGSDLISPLHFGNGTRLTVT.

Many counts were recorded for this clonotype. The chain carries TRBV6-5 and TRBJ2-7, with 7 bases matching TRBD2. The germline gives CDR1 MNHEY, CDR2 SVGAGI. V dropped 0 bases and J dropped 4; count of bases not matched to a gene: 6. This CDR3 has 15 amino acids. The CDR3 DNA reads as TGTGCCAGCAGTTACTCGGGGGGGGTAGGGTACGAGCAGTACTTC. Amino acid sequence: CASSYSGGVGYEQYF.

This clonotype was detected a few times. This sequence joins TRBV5-4 and TRBJ2-5, with 11 bases that match TRBD2. Germline CDR1 and CDR2: SGHNT and YYREEE (reference sequence). After removal of 5 bases from V and 5 bases from J, the junction contained 8 bases not matched to a gene. The CDR3 loop spans 15 amino acids. Here the CDR3 reads CASRRNSGRGETQYF. The CDR3, as DNA: TGTGCCAGCAGACGGAATAGCGGGAGGGGGGAGACCCAGTACTTC.

This clonotype came up a few times. The rearrangement joins TRBV5-4 to TRBJ2-3; a weak D match, TRBD2 (6 bases). The CDR3 is 14 residues long. Per germline, CDR1 SGHNT and CDR2 YYREEE (reference sequence). Trimming left V 2 bases short and J 1 base short, with 8 bases between. The CDR3 reads CASSFGTRTDTQYF. The DNA of the CDR3 is TGTGCCAGCAGCTTCGGGACTCGCACAGATACGCAGTATTTT.

This clonotype was picked up many times. V gene TRBV4-1 combines with J gene TRBJ1-4; tentatively, D is TRBD1 (5 bases). CDR1 is MGHRA and CDR2 is YSYEKL in the germline V gene. This CDR3 comprises 15 residues. Trimming took 4 bases from V and 8 from J, leaving 17 bases between them. In DNA form, the CDR3 reads TGCGCCAGCAGCCTACCTCCCCCGGGGGAGGAAAAACTGTTTTTT. It codes for CASSLPPPGEEKLFF.

This clonotype is labeled as medium-sized. The chain links TRBV4-2 to TRBJ2-7; D ambiguous. V lost 0 bases, J lost 2 bases, and 5 bases lay in between. This CDR3 contains 13 residues. CDR1 and CDR2 from the germline V gene are LGHNA and YNFKEQ. CDR3 loop: CASSQDGTYEQYF. The DNA of the CDR3 is TGTGCCAGCAGCCAAGACGGCACCTACGAGCAGTACTTC.

The chain employs TRBV7-2 and TRBJ1-2, with 7 bases identical to TRBD1. This CDR3 has 14 amino acids. Unmatched junction bases numbered 5, after V lost 5 bases and J lost 2 bases. Germline CDR1 SGHTA, CDR2 FQGNSA. The CDR3 bases are TGTGCCAGCAGCCAGGCCAGGGGGAACTATGGCTACACCTTC. Translation: CASSQARGNYGYTF.

The chain recombines TRBV7-9 with TRBJ1-1; D is ambiguous. The CDR3 consists of 12 residues. Germline CDR1 and CDR2: SEHNR and FQNEAQ (reference sequence). V gave up 7 bases and J gave up 7 bases, with 13 bases separating them. Written as DNA, the CDR3 is TGTGCCAGCATCCAAAGTGTCGTTGAAGCTTTCTTT. Its translation is CASIQSVVEAFF. The complete variable domain, with remaining parts taken from reference TRBV7-9 and TRBJ1-1, reads DTGVSQNPRHKITKRGQNVTFRCDPISEHNRLYWYRQTLGQGPEFLTYFQNEAQLEKSRLLSDRFSAERPKGSFSTLEIQRTEQGDSAMYLCASIQSVVEAFFGQGTRLTVV.

The chain joins TRBV20-1 to TRBJ2-3; 8 bases line up with TRBD1. Trimming cost V 5 bases and J 0 bases; bases outside gene matches: 1. Germline V CDR1 and CDR2: DFQATT, SNEGSKA (reference sequence). CDR3 length equals 13 residues. The CDR3 sequence: CSAGTGSTDTQYF. CDR3 coding DNA: TGCAGTGCTGGGACAGGTAGCACAGATACGCAGTATTTT.

This sequence joins TRBV11-2 and TRBJ2-2; the D is unclear. Between the trimmed V and J ends, which lost 6 bases and 4 bases, there was a span of 18 bases. CDR3 length: 16 residues. Germline CDR1 is SGHAT and CDR2 is FQNNGV. The CDR3 DNA is TGTGCCAGCAGAGTCAACCTCCTTTCAGGCACCGGGGAGCTGTTTTTT. Translated: CASRVNLLSGTGELFF.

V gene TRBV5-5 combines with J gene TRBJ1-5; D unresolved. The CDR3 length is 12 residues. Trimming took 0 bases from V and 6 from J, leaving 4 bases between them. Germline CDR1 and CDR2: SGHKS and YYEKEE (reference sequence). Here the CDR3 reads CASSLDRQPQHF. CDR3 nucleotide sequence: TGTGCCAGCAGCTTGGACCGTCAGCCCCAGCATTTT.

This clonotype has just a few counts. The J gene is TRBJ2-2, the V gene TRBV7-9; no firm D call. The CDR3 runs 11 residues. Germline CDR1 SEHNR, CDR2 FQNEAQ (reference sequence). V lost 9 bases to trimming and J lost 2 bases, with 4 bases between them. CDR3 DNA: TGTGCCAGGGACAACACCGGGGAGCTGTTTTTT. This gives the protein CARDNTGELFF.